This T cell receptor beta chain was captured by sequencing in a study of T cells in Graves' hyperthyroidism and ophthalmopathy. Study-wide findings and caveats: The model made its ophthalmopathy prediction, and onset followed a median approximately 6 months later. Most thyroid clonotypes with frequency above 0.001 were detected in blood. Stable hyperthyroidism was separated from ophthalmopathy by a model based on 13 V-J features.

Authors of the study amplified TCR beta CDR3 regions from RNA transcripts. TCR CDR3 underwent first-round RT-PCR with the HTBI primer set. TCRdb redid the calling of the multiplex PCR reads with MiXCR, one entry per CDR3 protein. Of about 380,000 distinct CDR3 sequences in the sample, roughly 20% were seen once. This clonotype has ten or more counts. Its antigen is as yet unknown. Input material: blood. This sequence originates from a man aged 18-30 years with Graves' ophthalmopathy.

CDR3 coding DNA: TGCAGTGCCCCGACAGGATCCGAGCAGTACTTC. Translating gives CSAPTGSEQYF. This chain uses TRBV20-1 with TRBJ2-7; D perhaps matches TRBD1 (6 bases). V shed 6 bases and J shed 6 bases, with 12 bases lying between them. There are 11 residues in the CDR3. In germline, CDR1 is DFQATT, CDR2 SNEGSKA (reference sequence).